This TCR beta chain was documented in a study of OX40 agonist ivuxolimab in advanced cancers. Overall study: The dose-escalation cohort had hepatocellular carcinoma, melanoma, renal cell or head and neck cancer.

The CDR3 length is 17 residues. The count of this clone is one. Its matching antigen is unknown. Study observations and caveats: Undetermined was the antigen specificity of the expanded peripheral T cells. At 0.1 to 3.0 mg/kg, CD4+ and CD8+ blood T cells expanded clonally by week 6. The mean number of expanded clones was higher in CD8+ T cells than in CD4+.

The data were produced by immunoSEQ multiplex PCR, yet TCRdb's version contains in-frame clones alone and is incomplete. In the table there are about 13,000 clones, 70% to 80% of which are singletons. The sample consisted of CD4+ or CD8+ T cells sorted from blood, taken in a trial of the OX40 agonist ivuxolimab. The clonotype was recovered from an adult with an advanced solid tumor such as melanoma, head and neck, liver or kidney cancer. The rearrangement joins TRBV12-1 to TRBJ2-1; no check of the table's D call, TRBD2, against the DNA was made. TRBV12-1 is labeled a pseudogene. CDR3 coding DNA: TGTGCCAGCGCCCTTGGTTTCGGTAGTAGCGGGAGTAATGAGCAGTTCTTC. This codes for CASALGFGSSGSNEQFF.